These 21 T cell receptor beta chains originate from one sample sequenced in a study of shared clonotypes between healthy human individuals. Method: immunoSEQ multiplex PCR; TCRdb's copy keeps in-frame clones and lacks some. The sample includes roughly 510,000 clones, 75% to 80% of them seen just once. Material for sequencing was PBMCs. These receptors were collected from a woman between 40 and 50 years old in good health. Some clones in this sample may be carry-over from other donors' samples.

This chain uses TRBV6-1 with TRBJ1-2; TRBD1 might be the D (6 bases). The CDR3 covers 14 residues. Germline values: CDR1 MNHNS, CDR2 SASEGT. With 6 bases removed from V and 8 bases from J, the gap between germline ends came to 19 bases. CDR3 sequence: CASRGGYRVHGYTF. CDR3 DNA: TGTGCCAGCAGGGGGGGTTACAGGGTCCACGGCTACACCTTC.

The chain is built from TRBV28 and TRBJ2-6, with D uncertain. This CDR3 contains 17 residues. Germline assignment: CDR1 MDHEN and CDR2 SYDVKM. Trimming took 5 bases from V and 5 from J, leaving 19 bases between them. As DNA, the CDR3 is TGTGCCAGCAGTCTATCTGTGACACAAAGTCGGGCCAACGTCCTGACTTTC. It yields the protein CASSLSVTQSRANVLTF. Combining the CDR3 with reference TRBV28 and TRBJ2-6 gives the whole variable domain DVKVTQSSRYLVKRTGEKVFLECVQDMDHENMFWYRQDPGLGLRLIYFSYDVKMKEKGDIPEGYSVSREKKERFSLILESASTNQTSMYLCASSLSVTQSRANVLTFGAGSRLTVL.

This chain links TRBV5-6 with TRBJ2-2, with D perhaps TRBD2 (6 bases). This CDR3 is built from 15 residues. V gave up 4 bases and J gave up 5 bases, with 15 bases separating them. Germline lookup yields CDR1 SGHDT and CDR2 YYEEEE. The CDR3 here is CASSRDFGETGELFF. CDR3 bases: TGTGCCAGCAGCCGGGACTTTGGGGAAACCGGGGAGCTGTTTTTT.

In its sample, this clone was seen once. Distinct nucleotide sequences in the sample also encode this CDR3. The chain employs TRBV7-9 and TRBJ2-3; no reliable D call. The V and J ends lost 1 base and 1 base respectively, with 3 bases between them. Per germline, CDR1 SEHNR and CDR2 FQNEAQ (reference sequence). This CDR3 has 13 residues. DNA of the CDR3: TGTGCCAGCAGCTTAGGTGGCACAGATACGCAGTATTTT. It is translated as CASSLGGTDTQYF.

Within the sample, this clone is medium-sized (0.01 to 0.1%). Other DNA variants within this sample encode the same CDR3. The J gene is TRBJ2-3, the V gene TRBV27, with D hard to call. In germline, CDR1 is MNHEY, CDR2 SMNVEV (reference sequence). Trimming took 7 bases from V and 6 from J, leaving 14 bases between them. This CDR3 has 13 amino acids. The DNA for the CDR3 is TGTGCCAGCACAAGGTCCCACGGTGATACGCAGTATTTT. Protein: CASTRSHGDTQYF.

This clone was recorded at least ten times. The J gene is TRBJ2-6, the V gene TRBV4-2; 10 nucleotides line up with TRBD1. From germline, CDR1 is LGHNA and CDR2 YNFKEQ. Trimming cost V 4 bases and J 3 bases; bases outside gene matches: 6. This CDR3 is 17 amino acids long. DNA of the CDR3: TGTGCCAGCAGCCTCGGGACAGGGGAAAGTGGGGCCAACGTCCTGACTTTC. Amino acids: CASSLGTGESGANVLTF.

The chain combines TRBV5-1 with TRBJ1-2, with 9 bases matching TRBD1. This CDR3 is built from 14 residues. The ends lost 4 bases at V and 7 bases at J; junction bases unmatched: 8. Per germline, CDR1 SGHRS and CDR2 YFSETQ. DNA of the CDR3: TGCGCCAGCAGCGAACGACAGGGGGGCGGTGGCTACACCTTC. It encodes CASSERQGGGGYTF.

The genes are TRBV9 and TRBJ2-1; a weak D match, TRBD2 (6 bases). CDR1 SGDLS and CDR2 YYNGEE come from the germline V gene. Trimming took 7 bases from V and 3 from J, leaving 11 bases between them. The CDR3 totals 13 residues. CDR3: CASGRAGYNEQFF. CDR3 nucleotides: TGTGCCAGCGGCCGAGCGGGCTACAATGAGCAGTTCTTC.

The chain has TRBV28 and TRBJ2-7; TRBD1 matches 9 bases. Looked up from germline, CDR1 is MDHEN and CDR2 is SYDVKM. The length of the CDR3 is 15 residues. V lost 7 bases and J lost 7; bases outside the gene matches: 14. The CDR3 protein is CASTDTGTGTLEQYF. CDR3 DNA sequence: TGTGCCAGCACCGACACGGGGACAGGGACCCTAGAGCAGTACTTC.

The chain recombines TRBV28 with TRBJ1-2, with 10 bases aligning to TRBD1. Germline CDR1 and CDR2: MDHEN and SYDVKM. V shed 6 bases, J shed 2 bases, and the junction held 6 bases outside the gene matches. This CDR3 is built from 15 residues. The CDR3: CASSLPGQGNYGYTF. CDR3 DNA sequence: TGTGCCAGCAGCCTACCGGGACAGGGGAACTATGGCTACACCTTC.

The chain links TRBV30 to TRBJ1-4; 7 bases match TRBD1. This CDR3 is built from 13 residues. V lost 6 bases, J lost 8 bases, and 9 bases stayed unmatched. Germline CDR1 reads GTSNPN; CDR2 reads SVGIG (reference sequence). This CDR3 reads CACNRGRREKLFF. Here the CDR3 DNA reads TGTGCCTGCAATAGGGGGCGGAGAGAAAAACTGTTTTTT.

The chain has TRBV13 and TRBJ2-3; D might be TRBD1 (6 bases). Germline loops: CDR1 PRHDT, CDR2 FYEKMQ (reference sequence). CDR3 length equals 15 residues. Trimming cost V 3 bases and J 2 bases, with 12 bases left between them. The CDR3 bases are TGTGCCAGCAGCTTCGGACAGCACATCACAGATACGCAGTATTTT. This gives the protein CASSFGQHITDTQYF.

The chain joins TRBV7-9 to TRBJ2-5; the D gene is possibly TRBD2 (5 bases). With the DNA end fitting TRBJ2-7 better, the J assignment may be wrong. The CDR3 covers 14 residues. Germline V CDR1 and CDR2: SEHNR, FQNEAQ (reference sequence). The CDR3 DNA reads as TGTGCCAGCAGCTTAGCGGACTTGGAGGACGAGCAGTACTTC. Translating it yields CASSLADLEDEQYF.

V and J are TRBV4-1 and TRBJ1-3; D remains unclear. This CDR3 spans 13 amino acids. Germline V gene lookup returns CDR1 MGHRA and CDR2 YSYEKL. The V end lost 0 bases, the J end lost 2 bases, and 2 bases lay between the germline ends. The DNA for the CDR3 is TGCGCCAGCAGCCAAGAACCTGGAAACACCATATATTTT. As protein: CASSQEPGNTIYF.

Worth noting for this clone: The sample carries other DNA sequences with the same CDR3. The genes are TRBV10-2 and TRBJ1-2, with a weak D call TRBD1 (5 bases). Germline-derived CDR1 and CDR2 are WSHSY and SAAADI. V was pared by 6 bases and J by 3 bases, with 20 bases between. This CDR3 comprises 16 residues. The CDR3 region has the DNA TGCGCCAGCAGGGACACACAGGCGCCGTGGGACTATGGCTACACCTTC. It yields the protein CASRDTQAPWDYGYTF.

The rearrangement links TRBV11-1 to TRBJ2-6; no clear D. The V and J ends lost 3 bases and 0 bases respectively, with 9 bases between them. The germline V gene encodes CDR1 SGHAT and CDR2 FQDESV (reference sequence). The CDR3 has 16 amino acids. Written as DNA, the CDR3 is TGTGCCAGCAGCTTCCGACTGGGCTCTGGGGCCAACGTCCTGACTTTC. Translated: CASSFRLGSGANVLTF.

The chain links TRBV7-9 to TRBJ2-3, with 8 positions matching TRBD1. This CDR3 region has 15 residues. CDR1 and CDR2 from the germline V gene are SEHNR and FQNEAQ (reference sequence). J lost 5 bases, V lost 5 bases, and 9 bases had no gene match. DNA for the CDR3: TGTGCCAGCAGCGCGACAGGGGCGACACAAGATACGCAGTATTTT. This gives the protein CASSATGATQDTQYF. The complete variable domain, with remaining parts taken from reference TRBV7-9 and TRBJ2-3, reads DTGVSQNPRHKITKRGQNVTFRCDPISEHNRLYWYRQTLGQGPEFLTYFQNEAQLEKSRLLSDRFSAERPKGSFSTLEIQRTEQGDSAMYLCASSATGATQDTQYFGPGTRLTVL.

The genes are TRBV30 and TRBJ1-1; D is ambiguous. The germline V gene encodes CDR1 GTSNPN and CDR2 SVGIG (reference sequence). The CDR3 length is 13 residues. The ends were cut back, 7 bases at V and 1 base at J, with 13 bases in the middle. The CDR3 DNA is TGTGCCTCTTCCCCGGACGGGAACACTGAAGCTTTCTTT. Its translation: CASSPDGNTEAFF.

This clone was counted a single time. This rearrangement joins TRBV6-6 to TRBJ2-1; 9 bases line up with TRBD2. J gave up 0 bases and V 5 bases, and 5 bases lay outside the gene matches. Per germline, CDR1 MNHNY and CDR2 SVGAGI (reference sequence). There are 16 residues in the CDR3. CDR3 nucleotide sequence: TGTGCCAGCAGTCTTAGACTAGCGGACTCCTACAATGAGCAGTTCTTC. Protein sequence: CASSLRLADSYNEQFF.

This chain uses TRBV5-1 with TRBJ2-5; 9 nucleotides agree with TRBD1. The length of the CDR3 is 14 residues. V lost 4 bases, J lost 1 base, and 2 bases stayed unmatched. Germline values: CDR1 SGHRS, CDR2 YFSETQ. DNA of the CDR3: TGCGCCAGCAGCGTGGGACAGGGCCAAGAGACCCAGTACTTC. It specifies CASSVGQGQETQYF.

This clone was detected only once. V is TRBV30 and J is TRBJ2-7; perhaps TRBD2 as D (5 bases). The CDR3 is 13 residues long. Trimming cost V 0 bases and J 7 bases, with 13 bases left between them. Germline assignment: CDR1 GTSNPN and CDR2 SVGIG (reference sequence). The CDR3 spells CAWSVGVAREQYF. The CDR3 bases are TGTGCCTGGAGTGTTGGAGTAGCGCGTGAGCAGTACTTC.